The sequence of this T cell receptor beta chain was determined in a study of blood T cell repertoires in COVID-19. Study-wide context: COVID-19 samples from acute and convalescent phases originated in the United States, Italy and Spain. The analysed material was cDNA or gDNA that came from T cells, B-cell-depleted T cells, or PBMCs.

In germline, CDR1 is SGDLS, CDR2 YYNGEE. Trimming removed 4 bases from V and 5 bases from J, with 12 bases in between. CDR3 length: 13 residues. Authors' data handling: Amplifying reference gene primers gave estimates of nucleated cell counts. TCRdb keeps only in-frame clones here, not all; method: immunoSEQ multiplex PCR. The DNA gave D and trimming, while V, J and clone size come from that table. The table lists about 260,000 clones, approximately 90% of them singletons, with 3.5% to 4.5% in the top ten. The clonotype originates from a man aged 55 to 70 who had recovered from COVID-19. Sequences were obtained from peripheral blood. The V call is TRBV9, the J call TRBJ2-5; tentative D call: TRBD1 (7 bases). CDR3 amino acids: CASSPGGGETQYF. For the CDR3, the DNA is TGTGCCAGCAGCCCAGGGGGAGGCGAGACCCAGTACTTC.